Here is one T cell receptor (beta chain) with its context. The sample belongs to a study of blood T cells in healthy people across ages. PCR was performed a second time for roughly 7 to 11 cycles using a sample-barcoded 5' primer and a J-beta primer mix. Each CDR3 protein gets one entry after TCRdb re-called the 5' RACE reads with MiXCR. The data show 1.2 million to 1.5 million distinct CDR3 sequences, 35% to 45% seen once. Germline CDR1 MNHEY, CDR2 SMNVEV (reference sequence). The length of the CDR3 is 17 residues. The V segment lost 4 bases and the J segment 3 bases; nucleotides outside the gene matches: 12.

The rearrangement links TRBV27 to TRBJ2-1, with TRBD2 identical over 7 bases. The sample taken for sequencing was blood. This sequence was found in a young woman in good health. The CDR3 sequence is CASSSSLTSADYNEQFF. DNA for the CDR3: TGTGCCAGCAGTTCCTCTCTAACTAGCGCTGACTACAATGAGCAGTTCTTC.